Presented here are 3 T cell receptor beta chains from one specimen sequenced in a study of blood T cell repertoires in COVID-19. TCRdb's table, derived via immunoSEQ multiplex PCR, lists solely in-frame clones and lacks some. The repertoire includes more than 200,000 clones, approximately 86% of them detected once, and about 0.7% sits in the top ten. Sequencing was carried out using peripheral blood. The receptors come from a human donor in a cohort sampled during active COVID-19.

The chain carries TRBV7-9 and TRBJ1-1; the D gene is possibly TRBD1 (5 bases). The germline V gene has CDR1 SEHNR and CDR2 FQNEAQ (reference sequence). V gave up 1 base and J gave up 0 bases, with 9 bases separating them. This CDR3 spans 15 amino acids. CDR3 protein: CASSLDGHLNTEAFF. The CDR3 bases are TGTGCCAGCAGCTTAGATGGACACTTGAACACTGAAGCTTTCTTT.

The chain is built from TRBV10-2 and TRBJ1-1; D might be TRBD1 (5 bases). The CDR3 contains 15 residues. Germline V gene sequence: CDR1 WSHSY, CDR2 SAAADI. With 0 bases removed from V and 2 bases from J, the gap between germline ends came to 10 bases. CDR3 region: CASSESGQINTEAFF. In DNA form, the CDR3 reads TGCGCCAGCAGTGAGTCGGGGCAAATCAACACTGAAGCTTTCTTT.

This sequence joins TRBV27 and TRBJ1-6, with 7 bases lining up with TRBD1. Germline V gene lookup returns CDR1 MNHEY and CDR2 SMNVEV (reference sequence). Unmatched junction bases numbered 7, after V lost 6 bases and J lost 8 bases. The CDR3 runs to 14 residues. The CDR3 sequence: CASRAWTGYSPLHF. CDR3 DNA sequence: TGTGCCAGCAGGGCTTGGACAGGTTATTCACCCCTCCACTTT.